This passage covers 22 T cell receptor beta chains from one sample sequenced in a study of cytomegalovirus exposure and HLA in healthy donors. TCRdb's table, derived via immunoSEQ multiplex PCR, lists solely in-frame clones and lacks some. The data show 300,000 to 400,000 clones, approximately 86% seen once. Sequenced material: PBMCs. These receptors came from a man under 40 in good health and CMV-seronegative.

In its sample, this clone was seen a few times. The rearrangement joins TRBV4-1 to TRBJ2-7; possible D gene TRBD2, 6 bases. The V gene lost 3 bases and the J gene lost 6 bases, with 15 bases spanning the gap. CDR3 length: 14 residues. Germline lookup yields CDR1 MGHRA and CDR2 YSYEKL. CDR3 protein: CASSQVGTLVEQYF. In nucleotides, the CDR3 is TGCGCCAGCAGCCAGGTCGGGACTTTGGTCGAGCAGTACTTC.

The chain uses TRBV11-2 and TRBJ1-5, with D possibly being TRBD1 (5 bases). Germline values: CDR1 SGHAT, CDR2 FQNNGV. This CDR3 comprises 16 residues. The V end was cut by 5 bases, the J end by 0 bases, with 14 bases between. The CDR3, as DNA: TGTGCCAGCAGCCGCACCCCGACAGATAGCAATCAGCCCCAGCATTTT. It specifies CASSRTPTDSNQPQHF.

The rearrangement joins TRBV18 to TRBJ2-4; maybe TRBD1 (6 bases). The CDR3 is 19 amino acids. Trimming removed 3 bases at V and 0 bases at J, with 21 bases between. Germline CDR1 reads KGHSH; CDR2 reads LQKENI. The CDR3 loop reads CASSPKTTADSLAKNIQYF. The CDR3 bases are TGTGCCAGCTCACCTAAAACCACGGCGGACAGTCTAGCCAAAAACATTCAGTACTTC. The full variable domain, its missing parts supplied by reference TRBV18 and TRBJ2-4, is NAGVMQNPRHLVRRRGQEARLRCSPMKGHSHVYWYRQLPEEGLKFMVYLQKENIIDESGMPKERFSAEFPKEGPSILRIQQVVRGDSAAYFCASSPKTTADSLAKNIQYFGAGTRLSVL.

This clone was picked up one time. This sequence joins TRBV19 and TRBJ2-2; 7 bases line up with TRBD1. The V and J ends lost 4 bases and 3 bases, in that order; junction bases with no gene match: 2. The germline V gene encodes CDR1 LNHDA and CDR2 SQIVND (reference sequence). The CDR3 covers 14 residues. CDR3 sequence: CASSKGAYTGELFF. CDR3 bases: TGTGCCAGTAGTAAGGGGGCCTACACCGGGGAGCTGTTTTTT.

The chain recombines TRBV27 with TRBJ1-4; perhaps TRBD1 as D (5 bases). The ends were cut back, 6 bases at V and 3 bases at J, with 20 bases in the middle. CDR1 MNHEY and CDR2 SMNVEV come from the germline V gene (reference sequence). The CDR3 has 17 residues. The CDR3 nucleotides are TGTGCCAGCAGCGACTTAACCCCAGGGAGGTCTAATGAAAAACTGTTTTTT. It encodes CASSDLTPGRSNEKLFF. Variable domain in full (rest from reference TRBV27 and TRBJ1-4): EAQVTQNPRYLITVTGKKLTVTCSQNMNHEYMSWYRQDPGLGLRQIYYSMNVEVTDKGDVPEGYKVSRKEKRNFPLILESPSPNQTSLYFCASSDLTPGRSNEKLFFGSGTQLSVL.

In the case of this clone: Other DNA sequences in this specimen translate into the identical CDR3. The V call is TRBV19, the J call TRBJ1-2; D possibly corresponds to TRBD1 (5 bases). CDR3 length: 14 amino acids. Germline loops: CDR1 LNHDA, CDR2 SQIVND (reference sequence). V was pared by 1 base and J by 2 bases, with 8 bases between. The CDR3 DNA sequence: TGTGCCAGTAGTATAGCGGCAGGGAACTATGGCTACACCTTC. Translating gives CASSIAAGNYGYTF.

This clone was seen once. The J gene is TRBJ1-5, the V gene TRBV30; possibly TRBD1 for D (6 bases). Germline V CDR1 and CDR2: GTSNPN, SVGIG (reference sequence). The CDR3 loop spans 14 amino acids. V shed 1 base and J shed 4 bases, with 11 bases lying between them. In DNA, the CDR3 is TGTGCCTGGAGTGGGACAGTGGGAAATCAGCCCCAGCATTTT. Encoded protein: CAWSGTVGNQPQHF. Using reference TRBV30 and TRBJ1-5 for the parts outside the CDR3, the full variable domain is SQTIHQWPATLVQPVGSPLSLECTVEGTSNPNLYWYRQAAGRGLQLLFYSVGIGQISSEVPQNLSASRPQDRQFILSSKKLLLSDSGFYLCAWSGTVGNQPQHFGDGTRLSIL.

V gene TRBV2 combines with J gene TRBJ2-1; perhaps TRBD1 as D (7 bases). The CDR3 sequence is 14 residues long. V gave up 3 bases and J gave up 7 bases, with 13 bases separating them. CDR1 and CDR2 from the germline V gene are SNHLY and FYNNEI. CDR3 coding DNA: TGTGCCAGCAGTGAGGAGGCAGGGGGGAATGAGCAGTTCTTC. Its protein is CASSEEAGGNEQFF.

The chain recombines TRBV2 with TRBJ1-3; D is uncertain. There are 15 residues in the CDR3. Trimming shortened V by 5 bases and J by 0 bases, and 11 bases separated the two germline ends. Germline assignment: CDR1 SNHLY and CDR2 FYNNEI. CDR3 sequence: CASSFDGVSGNTIYF. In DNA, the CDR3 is TGTGCCAGCAGTTTTGACGGGGTCTCTGGAAACACCATATATTTT.

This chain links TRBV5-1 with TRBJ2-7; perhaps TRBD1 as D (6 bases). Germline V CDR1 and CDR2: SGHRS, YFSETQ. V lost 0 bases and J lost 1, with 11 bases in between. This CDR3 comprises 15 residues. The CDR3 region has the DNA TGCGCCAGCAGCTTGGATCAGGGGTTATCCTACGAGCAGTACTTC. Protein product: CASSLDQGLSYEQYF.

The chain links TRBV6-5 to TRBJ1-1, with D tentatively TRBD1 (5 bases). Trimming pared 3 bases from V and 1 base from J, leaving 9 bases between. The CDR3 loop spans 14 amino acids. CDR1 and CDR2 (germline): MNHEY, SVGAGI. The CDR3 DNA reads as TGTGCCAGCAGTTATGGACACCAGAACACTGAAGCTTTCTTT. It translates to CASSYGHQNTEAFF.

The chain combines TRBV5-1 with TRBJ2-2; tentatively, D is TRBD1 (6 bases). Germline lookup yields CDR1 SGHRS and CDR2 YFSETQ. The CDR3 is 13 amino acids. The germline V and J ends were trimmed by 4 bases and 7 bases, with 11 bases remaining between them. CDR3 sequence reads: CASSISGVGELFF. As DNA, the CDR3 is TGCGCCAGCAGCATTTCAGGGGTCGGGGAGCTGTTTTTT.

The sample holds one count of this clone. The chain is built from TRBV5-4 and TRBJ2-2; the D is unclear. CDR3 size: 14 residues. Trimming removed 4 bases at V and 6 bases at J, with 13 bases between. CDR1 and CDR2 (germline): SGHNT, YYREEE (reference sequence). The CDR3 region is CASSLEVGAGELFF. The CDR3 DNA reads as TGTGCCAGCAGCCTAGAGGTCGGAGCCGGGGAGCTGTTTTTT.

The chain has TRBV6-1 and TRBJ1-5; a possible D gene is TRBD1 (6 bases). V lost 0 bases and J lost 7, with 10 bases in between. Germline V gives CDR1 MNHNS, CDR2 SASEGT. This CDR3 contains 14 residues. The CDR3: CASSEAGGGQPQHF. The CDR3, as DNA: TGTGCCAGCAGTGAAGCGGGTGGGGGCCAGCCCCAGCATTTT.

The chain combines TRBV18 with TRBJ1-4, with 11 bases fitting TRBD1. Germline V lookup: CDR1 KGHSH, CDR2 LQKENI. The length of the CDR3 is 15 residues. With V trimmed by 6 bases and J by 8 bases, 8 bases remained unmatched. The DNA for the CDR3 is TGTGCCAGCTCGCTCGGACAGGGGGCGGTGGAAAAACTGTTTTTT. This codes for CASSLGQGAVEKLFF.

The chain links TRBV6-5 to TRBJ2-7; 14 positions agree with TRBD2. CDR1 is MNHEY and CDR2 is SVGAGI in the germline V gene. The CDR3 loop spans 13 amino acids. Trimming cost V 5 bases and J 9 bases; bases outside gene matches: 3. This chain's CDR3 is CASSPGTSGGQYF. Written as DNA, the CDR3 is TGTGCCAGCAGTCCCGGGACTAGCGGGGGGCAGTACTTC.

In nucleotides, the CDR3 is TGTGCCAGCTCAGAATCGATCGGGTCAGACTCCTACGAGCAGTACTTC. This sequence encodes CASSESIGSDSYEQYF. J is TRBJ2-7 and V is TRBV18; D ambiguous. The CDR3 spans 16 residues. The germline V gene has CDR1 KGHSH and CDR2 LQKENI. The ends were cut back, 5 bases at V and 0 bases at J, with 17 bases in the middle. The full variable domain, with the rest looked up from reference TRBV18 and TRBJ2-7, is NAGVMQNPRHLVRRRGQEARLRCSPMKGHSHVYWYRQLPEEGLKFMVYLQKENIIDESGMPKERFSAEFPKEGPSILRIQQVVRGDSAAYFCASSESIGSDSYEQYFGPGTRLTVT.

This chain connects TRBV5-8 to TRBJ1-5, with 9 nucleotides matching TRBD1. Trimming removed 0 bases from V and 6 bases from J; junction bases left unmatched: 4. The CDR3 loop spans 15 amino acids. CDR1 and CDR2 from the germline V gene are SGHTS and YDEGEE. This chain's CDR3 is CASSLGDRASQPQHF. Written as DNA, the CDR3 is TGTGCCAGCAGCTTGGGGGACAGGGCGAGTCAGCCCCAGCATTTT. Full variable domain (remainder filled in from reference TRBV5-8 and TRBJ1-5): EAGVTQSPTHLIKTRGQQATLRCSPISGHTSVYWYQQALGLGLQFLLWYDEGEERNRGNFPPRFSGRQFPNYSSELNVNALELEDSALYLCASSLGDRASQPQHFGDGTRLSIL.

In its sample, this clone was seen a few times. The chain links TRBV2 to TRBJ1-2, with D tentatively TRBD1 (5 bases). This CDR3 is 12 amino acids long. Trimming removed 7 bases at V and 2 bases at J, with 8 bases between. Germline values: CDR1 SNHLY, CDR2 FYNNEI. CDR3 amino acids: CASNQGNYGYTF. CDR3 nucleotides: TGTGCCAGCAACCAGGGAAACTATGGCTACACCTTC. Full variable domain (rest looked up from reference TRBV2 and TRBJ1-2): EPEVTQTPSHQVTQMGQEVILRCVPISNHLYFYWYRQILGQKVEFLVSFYNNEISEKSEIFDDQFSVERPDGSNFTLKIRSTKLEDSAMYFCASNQGNYGYTFGSGTRLTVV.

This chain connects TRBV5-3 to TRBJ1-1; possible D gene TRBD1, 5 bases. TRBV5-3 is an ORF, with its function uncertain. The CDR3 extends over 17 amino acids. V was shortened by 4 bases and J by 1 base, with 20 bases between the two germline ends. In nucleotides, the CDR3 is TGTGCCAGAAGCCCCAAGCTCCCGGACAAGGGGAACACTGAAGCTTTCTTT. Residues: CARSPKLPDKGNTEAFF.

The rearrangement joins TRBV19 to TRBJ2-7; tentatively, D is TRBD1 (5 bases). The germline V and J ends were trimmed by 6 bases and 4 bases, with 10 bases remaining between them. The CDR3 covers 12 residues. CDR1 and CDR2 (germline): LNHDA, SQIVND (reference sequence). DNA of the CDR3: TGTGCCAGTAGGGGGCCAGGGTACGAGCAGTACTTC. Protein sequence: CASRGPGYEQYF.

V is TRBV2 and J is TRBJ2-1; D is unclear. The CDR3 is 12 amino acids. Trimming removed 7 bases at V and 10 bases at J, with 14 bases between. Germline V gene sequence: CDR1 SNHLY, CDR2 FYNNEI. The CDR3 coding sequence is TGTGCCAGCATCGAGGAAGTACGAGAGCAGTTCTTC. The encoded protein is CASIEEVREQFF. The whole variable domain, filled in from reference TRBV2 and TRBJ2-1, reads EPEVTQTPSHQVTQMGQEVILRCVPISNHLYFYWYRQILGQKVEFLVSFYNNEISEKSEIFDDQFSVERPDGSNFTLKIRSTKLEDSAMYFCASIEEVREQFFGPGTRLTVL.